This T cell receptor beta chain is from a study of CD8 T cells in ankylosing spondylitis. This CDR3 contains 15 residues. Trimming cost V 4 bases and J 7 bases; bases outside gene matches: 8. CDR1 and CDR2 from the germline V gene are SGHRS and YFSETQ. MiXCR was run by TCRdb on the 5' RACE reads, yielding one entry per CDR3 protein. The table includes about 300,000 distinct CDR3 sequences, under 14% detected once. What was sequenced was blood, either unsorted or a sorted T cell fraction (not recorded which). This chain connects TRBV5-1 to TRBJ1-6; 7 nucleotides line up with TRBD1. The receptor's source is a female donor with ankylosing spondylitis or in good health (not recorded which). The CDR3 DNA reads TGCGCCAGCAGCCCTATAGAGGGGGCGAATTCACCCCTCCACTTT. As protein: CASSPIEGANSPLHF.